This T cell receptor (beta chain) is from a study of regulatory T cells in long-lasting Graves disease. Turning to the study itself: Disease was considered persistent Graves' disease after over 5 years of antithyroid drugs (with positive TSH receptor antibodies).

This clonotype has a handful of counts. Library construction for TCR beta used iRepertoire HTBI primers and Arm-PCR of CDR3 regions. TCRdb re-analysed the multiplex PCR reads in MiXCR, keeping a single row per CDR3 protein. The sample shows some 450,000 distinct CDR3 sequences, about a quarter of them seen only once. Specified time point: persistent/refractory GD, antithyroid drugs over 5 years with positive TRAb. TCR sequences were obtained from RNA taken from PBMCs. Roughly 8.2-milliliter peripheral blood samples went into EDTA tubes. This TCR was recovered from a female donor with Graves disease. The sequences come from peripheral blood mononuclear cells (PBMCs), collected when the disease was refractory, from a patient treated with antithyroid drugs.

CDR3: CASSVRTGSSYEQYF. The DNA for the CDR3 is TGTGCCAGCAGCGTAAGGACAGGTTCCTCCTACGAGCAGTACTTC. The genes are TRBV7-6 and TRBJ2-7; 7 nucleotides agree with TRBD1. The CDR3 is 15 residues long. The V and J ends lost 5 bases and 0 bases, in that order; junction bases with no gene match: 7. Germline-derived CDR1 and CDR2 are SGHVS and FNYEAQ.